These 30 T cell receptor beta chains were sequenced from one sample in a study of blood T cell repertoires in COVID-19. Clones were read by immunoSEQ multiplex PCR, and TCRdb kept only the in-frame ones, dropping some. The table has fewer than 200,000 clones, around nine tenths seen once. Sample: peripheral blood. The receptors originated from a man aged 35-49 years with active or convalescent COVID-19.

The genes are TRBV19 and TRBJ1-1; 9 bases align to TRBD1. Germline CDR1 and CDR2: LNHDA and SQIVND (reference sequence). The J segment lost 1 base and the V segment lost 6 bases, leaving 12 bases of the junction unmatched. This CDR3 contains 17 residues. For the CDR3, the DNA is TGTGCCAGTAGGAGTAGAGGGACAGGGAGCCCGAACACTGAAGCTTTCTTT. Residues: CASRSRGTGSPNTEAFF.

The chain has TRBV6-5 and TRBJ1-1, with D possibly matching TRBD1 (5 bases). Trimming shortened V by 6 bases and J by 6 bases, and 14 bases separated the two germline ends. Germline CDR1 MNHEY, CDR2 SVGAGI. This CDR3 has 13 residues. The CDR3, as DNA: TGTGCCAGCAGCCCCACAATACAGGCTGAAGCTTTCTTT. This translates into CASSPTIQAEAFF.

J is TRBJ2-5 and V is TRBV5-1; 9 positions agree with TRBD2. Germline CDR1 and CDR2: SGHRS and YFSETQ. V dropped 0 bases and J dropped 2; count of bases not matched to a gene: 5. The CDR3 extends over 16 amino acids. CDR3 in DNA: TGCGCCAGCAGCTTGGCCCCTAGCGGGACTCAAGAGACCCAGTACTTC. This encodes CASSLAPSGTQETQYF.

The J gene is TRBJ2-1, the V gene TRBV6-2 or TRBV6-3; 13 bases agree with TRBD2. The V and J ends lost 4 bases and 6 bases, in that order; junction bases with no gene match: 6. The CDR3 contains 16 residues. The V gene's germline CDR1 is MNHEY and CDR2 SVGEGT. CDR3 nucleotide sequence: TGTGCCAGCAGTTTAACTAGCGGGGGGGCGATCAATGAGCAGTTCTTC. The encoded protein is CASSLTSGGAINEQFF.

The rearrangement uses TRBV4-3 and TRBJ2-1; D is undetermined. The CDR3 has 16 residues. V lost 6 bases and J 0 bases, leaving 15 bases between the germline ends. Germline loops: CDR1 LGHNA, CDR2 YSLEER. Written as DNA, the CDR3 is TGCGCCAGCAGTCGCGATCTTACGAGCTCCTACAATGAGCAGTTCTTC. As protein: CASSRDLTSSYNEQFF.

The J gene is TRBJ1-1, the V gene TRBV19; the match to TRBD1 covers 7 bases. The CDR3 is made up of 13 amino acids. Germline CDR1 and CDR2: LNHDA and SQIVND (reference sequence). J gave up 4 bases and V 5 bases, and 4 bases lay outside the gene matches. The CDR3 coding sequence is TGTGCCAGTAGTGCTAACAGGGGCACTGAAGCTTTCTTT. Translating gives CASSANRGTEAFF.

The chain uses TRBV28 and TRBJ1-4; the D gene is possibly TRBD1 (6 bases). The CDR3 has 11 residues. Trimming took 4 bases from V and 10 from J, leaving 7 bases between them. Per the germline V gene, CDR1 is MDHEN and CDR2 is SYDVKM. The CDR3 DNA reads TGTGCCAGCAGTTCCAGGGGAAAACTGTTTTTT. Encoded protein: CASSSRGKLFF.

The gene calls are TRBV19 and TRBJ2-5, with 7 positions matching TRBD1. Germline CDR1 LNHDA, CDR2 SQIVND (reference sequence). V lost 3 bases to trimming and J lost 0 bases; unmatched junction nucleotides: 4. There are 15 residues in the CDR3. The CDR3 reads CASSMSRGYQETQYF. The CDR3 DNA reads as TGTGCCAGTAGTATGTCCAGGGGGTACCAAGAGACCCAGTACTTC.

The rearrangement links TRBV28 to TRBJ1-3, with D perhaps matching TRBD1 (6 bases). CDR1 is MDHEN, CDR2 SYDVKM, per germline. This CDR3 spans 14 amino acids. V gave up 3 bases and J gave up 4 bases, with 10 bases separating them. The DNA of the CDR3 is TGTGCCAGCAGTTTCCCAGGGACAGGAAACACCATATATTTT. It yields the protein CASSFPGTGNTIYF.

V and J are TRBV27 and TRBJ2-1; D is uncertain. Between the trimmed V and J ends, which lost 5 bases and 7 bases, there was a span of 12 bases. The CDR3 has 13 amino acids. Germline loops: CDR1 MNHEY, CDR2 SMNVEV (reference sequence). In DNA form, the CDR3 reads TGTGCCAGCAGTCCCGTGGCGACAAATGAGCAGTTCTTC. Amino acids: CASSPVATNEQFF.

This chain links TRBV5-1 with TRBJ1-2, with 9 bases fitting TRBD1. CDR3 size: 14 residues. Looked up from germline, CDR1 is SGHRS and CDR2 is YFSETQ. V lost 5 bases to trimming and J lost 3 bases; unmatched junction nucleotides: 5. The CDR3 loop is CASSFDRGDYGYTF. The CDR3 bases are TGCGCCAGCAGTTTTGACAGGGGGGACTATGGCTACACCTTC.

V usage is TRBV18 and J usage is TRBJ2-5, with 13 bases fitting TRBD2. Germline V lookup: CDR1 KGHSH, CDR2 LQKENI. CDR3 size: 16 residues. Losses at the gene ends were 2 bases for V and 0 bases for J; bases not matched to a gene: 0. The CDR3 spells CASSPGTSGDQETQYF. CDR3 in DNA: TGTGCCAGCTCACCAGGGACTAGCGGGGACCAAGAGACCCAGTACTTC. The full variable domain, completed using reference TRBV18 and TRBJ2-5, is NAGVMQNPRHLVRRRGQEARLRCSPMKGHSHVYWYRQLPEEGLKFMVYLQKENIIDESGMPKERFSAEFPKEGPSILRIQQVVRGDSAAYFCASSPGTSGDQETQYFGPGTRLLVL.

This clone was observed a single time. This chain connects TRBV10-2 to TRBJ1-2; tentatively, D is TRBD1 (6 bases). Trimming took off 6 bases at V and 4 bases at J, with 15 bases between the two ends. Looked up from germline, CDR1 is WSHSY and CDR2 is SAAADI. The length of the CDR3 is 14 residues. CDR3 bases: TGCGCCAGCAGCAAACAGGGCAACTCCTATGGCTACACCTTC. It yields the protein CASSKQGNSYGYTF.

The V call is TRBV29-1, the J call TRBJ2-1, with TRBD2 identical over 10 bases. V was pared by 3 bases and J by 5 bases, with 10 bases of the junction left unmatched. CDR1 is SQVTM, CDR2 ANQGSEA, per germline. The CDR3 extends over 16 amino acids. CDR3 residues: CSVEYRLAGVDNEQFF. CDR3 bases: TGCAGCGTTGAGTATCGGCTAGCGGGAGTTGACAATGAGCAGTTCTTC.

The chain uses TRBV16 and TRBJ1-5, with D unresolved. Trimming removed 0 bases at V and 5 bases at J, with 5 bases between. Germline V gene data show CDR1 as KGHSY and CDR2 as FQNENV. The CDR3 contains 13 residues. The chain's CDR3 is CASSQSSYQPQHF. For the CDR3, the DNA is TGTGCCAGCAGCCAATCATCGTATCAGCCCCAGCATTTT.

V and J are TRBV24-1 and TRBJ2-3; D gene ambiguous. The length of the CDR3 is 13 residues. The germline V gene encodes CDR1 KGHDR and CDR2 SFDVKD. The V and J ends lost 6 bases and 2 bases respectively, with 8 bases between them. CDR3 loop: CATSLTDTDTQYF. In nucleotides, the CDR3 is TGTGCCACCAGTCTTACAGACACAGATACGCAGTATTTT.

The chain couples TRBV24-1 to TRBJ2-3, with 8 bases that match TRBD1. Trimming cost V 2 bases and J 4 bases; bases outside gene matches: 7. CDR1 and CDR2 (germline): KGHDR, SFDVKD. The CDR3 extends over 16 amino acids. CDR3 protein: CATSDSQGARADTQYF. CDR3 nucleotide sequence: TGTGCCACCAGTGATTCTCAGGGGGCTAGGGCAGATACGCAGTATTTT.

The gene calls are TRBV7-2 and TRBJ2-1, with D maybe TRBD2 (5 bases). Germline CDR1 reads SGHTA; CDR2 reads FQGNSA. The V end lost 6 bases, the J end lost 9 bases, and 12 bases lay between the germline ends. This CDR3 contains 12 residues. CDR3 sequence: CASSSTTSEQFF. CDR3 coding DNA: TGTGCCAGCAGTTCTACTACTAGTGAGCAGTTCTTC.

This chain connects TRBV6-5 to TRBJ1-1; TRBD1 agrees at 7 bases. J gave up 8 bases and V 2 bases, and 11 bases lay outside the gene matches. Germline V gene sequence: CDR1 MNHEY, CDR2 SVGAGI. The CDR3 has 15 residues. In DNA, the CDR3 is TGTGCCAGCAGTTACCAAGGACAGGAAAGGGGCGAAGCTTTCTTT. Translated, it gives CASSYQGQERGEAFF.

The rearrangement uses TRBV5-1 and TRBJ1-2, with D unclear. Looked up from germline, CDR1 is SGHRS and CDR2 is YFSETQ. V was pared by 7 bases and J by 6 bases, with 19 bases between. The CDR3 runs 14 residues. The CDR3 here is CASLGPGNRDGYTF. In DNA form, the CDR3 reads TGCGCCAGCCTCGGCCCCGGGAATCGCGATGGCTACACCTTC.

The rearrangement uses TRBV2 and TRBJ1-1; TRBD1 agrees at 7 bases. The J segment lost 1 base and the V segment lost 4 bases, leaving 3 bases of the junction unmatched. The CDR3 runs 14 residues. Germline CDR1 is SNHLY and CDR2 is FYNNEI. In DNA, the CDR3 is TGTGCCAGCAGTGCACAGGGGAAGAACACTGAAGCTTTCTTT. This sequence encodes CASSAQGKNTEAFF.

This chain joins TRBV10-3 and TRBJ1-2, with 11 bases identical to TRBD1. The CDR3 runs 15 residues. Germline V CDR1 and CDR2: ENHRY, SYGVKD. V shed 6 bases, J shed 3 bases, and the junction held 6 bases outside the gene matches. The CDR3 here is CAISQDRGLDYGYTF. The CDR3, as DNA: TGTGCCATCAGCCAGGACAGGGGGCTGGACTATGGCTACACCTTC.

The CDR3 spells CASSLAEANEQFF. CDR3 nucleotides: TGCGCCAGCAGCTTGGCGGAGGCAAATGAGCAGTTCTTC. This chain connects TRBV5-1 to TRBJ2-1, with D perhaps TRBD2 (5 bases). Trimming took off 0 bases at V and 7 bases at J, with 8 bases between the two ends. The length of the CDR3 is 13 residues. In germline, CDR1 is SGHRS, CDR2 YFSETQ.

The chain couples TRBV18 to TRBJ2-3; D not certain. The CDR3 sequence is 14 residues long. Trimming cost V 2 bases and J 0 bases, with 6 bases left between them. Germline CDR1 is KGHSH and CDR2 is LQKENI. CDR3: CASSPNLSTDTQYF. CDR3 coding DNA: TGTGCCAGCTCACCAAACCTAAGCACAGATACGCAGTATTTT.

This clone was counted a single time. CDR3 sequence (DNA): TGTGCCAGCAGTGAATCCCACAGCAACACCGGGGAGCTGTTTTTT. This sequence encodes CASSESHSNTGELFF. The genes are TRBV2 and TRBJ2-2; no clear D gene. This CDR3 region has 15 residues. V lost 2 bases and J 2 bases, leaving 9 bases between the germline ends. CDR1 SNHLY and CDR2 FYNNEI come from the germline V gene.

The J gene is TRBJ1-1, the V gene TRBV7-9; D is ambiguous. The V end was cut by 2 bases, the J end by 7 bases, with 17 bases between. The CDR3 spans 15 residues. The germline V gene encodes CDR1 SEHNR and CDR2 FQNEAQ (reference sequence). The CDR3: CASSLSQAATLEAFF. The CDR3 nucleotides read TGTGCCAGCAGCTTAAGTCAGGCTGCCACCCTTGAAGCTTTCTTT.

The V and J genes are TRBV19 and TRBJ2-3; TRBD1 matches 7 bases. Germline CDR1 and CDR2: LNHDA and SQIVND (reference sequence). The CDR3 length is 16 residues. The V segment lost 6 bases and the J segment 1 base; nucleotides outside the gene matches: 10. The CDR3 loop is CASSPPGQRRTDTQYF. The CDR3 nucleotides read TGTGCCAGTAGCCCTCCGGGACAGCGGCGCACAGATACGCAGTATTTT.

J is TRBJ1-2 and V is TRBV12-5; D gene unclear. Germline V gene lookup returns CDR1 LGHNT and CDR2 FRNRAP. This CDR3 is 13 amino acids long. V was cut by 2 bases and J by 8 bases, with 12 bases left in between. CDR3: CASGLLEAGGYTF. The CDR3 DNA is TGTGCTAGTGGTTTGTTGGAGGCGGGGGGCTACACCTTC.

This chain uses TRBV29-1 with TRBJ2-6; no clear D. The germline V gene has CDR1 SQVTM and CDR2 ANQGSEA. With 6 bases removed from V and 2 bases from J, the gap between germline ends came to 11 bases. The CDR3 length is 14 residues. In nucleotides, the CDR3 is TGCAGCGTGGAGCAACAAGCTGGGGCCAACGTCCTGACTTTC. Its translation: CSVEQQAGANVLTF.

This rearrangement joins TRBV24-1 to TRBJ1-6; TRBD1 aligns across 10 bases. J lost 8 bases, V lost 12 bases, and 6 bases had no gene match. Germline lookup yields CDR1 KGHDR and CDR2 SFDVKD. CDR3 size: 13 residues. The CDR3 sequence is CAGRTGGDSPLHF. CDR3 DNA sequence: TGTGCCGGACGGACAGGGGGGGATTCACCCCTCCACTTT.